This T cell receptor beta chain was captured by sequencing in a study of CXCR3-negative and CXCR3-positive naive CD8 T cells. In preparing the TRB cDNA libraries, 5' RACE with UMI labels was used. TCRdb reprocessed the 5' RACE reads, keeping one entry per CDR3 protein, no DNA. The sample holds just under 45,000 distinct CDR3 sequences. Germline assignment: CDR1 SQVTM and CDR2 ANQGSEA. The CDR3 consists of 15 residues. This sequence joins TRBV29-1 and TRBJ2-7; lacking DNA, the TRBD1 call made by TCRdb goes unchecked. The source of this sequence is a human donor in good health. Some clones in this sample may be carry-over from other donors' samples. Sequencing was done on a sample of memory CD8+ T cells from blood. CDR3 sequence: CSVEEEGQGAYEQYF.